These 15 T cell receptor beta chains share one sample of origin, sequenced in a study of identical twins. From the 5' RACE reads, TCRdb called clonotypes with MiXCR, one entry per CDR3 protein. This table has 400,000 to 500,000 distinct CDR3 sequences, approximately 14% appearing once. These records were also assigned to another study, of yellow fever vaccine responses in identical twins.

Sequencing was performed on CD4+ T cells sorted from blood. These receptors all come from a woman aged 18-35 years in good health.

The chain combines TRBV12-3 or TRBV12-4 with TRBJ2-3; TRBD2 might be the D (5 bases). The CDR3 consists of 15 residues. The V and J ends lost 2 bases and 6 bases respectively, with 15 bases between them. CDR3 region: CASSLWGAPPDTQYF. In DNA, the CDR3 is TGTGCCAGCAGTTTATGGGGAGCTCCTCCGGATACGCAGTATTTT.

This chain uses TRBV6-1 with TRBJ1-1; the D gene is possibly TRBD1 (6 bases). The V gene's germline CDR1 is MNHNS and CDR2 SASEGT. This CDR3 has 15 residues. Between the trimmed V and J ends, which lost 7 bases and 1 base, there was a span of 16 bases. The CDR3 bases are TGTGCCAGCATGACAGGCGAGATCCCGAACACTGAAGCTTTCTTT. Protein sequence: CASMTGEIPNTEAFF.

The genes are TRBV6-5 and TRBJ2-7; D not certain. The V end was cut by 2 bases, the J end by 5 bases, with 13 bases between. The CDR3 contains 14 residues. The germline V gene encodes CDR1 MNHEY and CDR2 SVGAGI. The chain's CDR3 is CASSYNLAQDEQYF. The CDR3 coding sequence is TGTGCCAGCAGTTACAACTTGGCGCAGGACGAGCAGTACTTC.

This chain's CDR3 is CASSLSPSGAAKNIQYF. DNA of the CDR3: TGTGCCAGCAGTCTATCCCCTAGCGGGGCCGCCAAAAACATTCAGTACTTC. V gene TRBV3-1 combines with J gene TRBJ2-4, with TRBD2 matching over 9 bases. Trimming removed 6 bases from V and 1 base from J; junction bases left unmatched: 10. The CDR3 sequence is 17 residues long. Germline V gene sequence: CDR1 LGHDT, CDR2 YNNKEL (reference sequence).

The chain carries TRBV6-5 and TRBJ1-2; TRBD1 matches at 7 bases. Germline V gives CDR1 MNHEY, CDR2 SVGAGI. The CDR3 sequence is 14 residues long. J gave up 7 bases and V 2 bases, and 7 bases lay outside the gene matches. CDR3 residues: CASSYREQGFGYTF. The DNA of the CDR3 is TGTGCCAGCAGTTACAGGGAACAGGGGTTTGGCTACACCTTC.

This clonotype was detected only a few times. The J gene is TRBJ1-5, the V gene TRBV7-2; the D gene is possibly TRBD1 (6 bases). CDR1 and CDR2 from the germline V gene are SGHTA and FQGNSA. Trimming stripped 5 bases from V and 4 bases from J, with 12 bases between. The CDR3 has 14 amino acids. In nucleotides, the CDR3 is TGTGCCAGCAGCCGACAGGCCACGAATCAGCCCCAGCATTTT. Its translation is CASSRQATNQPQHF.

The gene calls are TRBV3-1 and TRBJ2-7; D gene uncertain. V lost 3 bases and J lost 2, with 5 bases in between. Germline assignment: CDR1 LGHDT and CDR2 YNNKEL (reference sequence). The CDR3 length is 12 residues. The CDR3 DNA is TGTGCCAGCAGCCACTACGCCTACGAGCAGTACTTC. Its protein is CASSHYAYEQYF.

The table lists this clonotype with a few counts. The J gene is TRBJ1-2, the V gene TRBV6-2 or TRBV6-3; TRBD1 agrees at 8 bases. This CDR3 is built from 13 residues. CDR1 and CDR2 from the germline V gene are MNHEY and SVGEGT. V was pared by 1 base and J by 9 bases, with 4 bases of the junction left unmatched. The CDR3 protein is CASSYYGQGRYTF. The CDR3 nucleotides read TGTGCCAGCAGTTACTACGGACAGGGCCGCTACACCTTC.

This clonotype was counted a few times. The CDR3 reads CASRKEAGPSLFF. The CDR3 coding sequence is TGTGCCAGCAGAAAGGAGGCGGGGCCCAGTCTGTTCTTC. The chain carries TRBV7-2 and TRBJ2-1; the D gene is possibly TRBD2 (6 bases). There are 13 residues in the CDR3. The V end lost 6 bases, the J end lost 15 bases, and 21 bases lay between the germline ends. Germline V gene data show CDR1 as SGHTA and CDR2 as FQGNSA.

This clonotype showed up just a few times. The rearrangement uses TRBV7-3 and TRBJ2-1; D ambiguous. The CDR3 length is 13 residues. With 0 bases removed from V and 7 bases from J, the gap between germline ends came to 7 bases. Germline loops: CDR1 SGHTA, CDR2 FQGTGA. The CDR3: CASSLTGKNEQFF. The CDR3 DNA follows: TGTGCCAGCAGCTTAACAGGGAAGAATGAGCAGTTCTTC.

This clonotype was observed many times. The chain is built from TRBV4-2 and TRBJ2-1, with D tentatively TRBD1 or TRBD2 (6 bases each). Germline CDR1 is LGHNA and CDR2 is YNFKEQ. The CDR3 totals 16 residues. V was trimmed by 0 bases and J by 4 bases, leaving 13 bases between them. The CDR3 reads CASSQEAGGPYNEQFF. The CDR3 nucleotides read TGTGCCAGCAGCCAAGAGGCCGGGGGCCCTTACAATGAGCAGTTCTTC.

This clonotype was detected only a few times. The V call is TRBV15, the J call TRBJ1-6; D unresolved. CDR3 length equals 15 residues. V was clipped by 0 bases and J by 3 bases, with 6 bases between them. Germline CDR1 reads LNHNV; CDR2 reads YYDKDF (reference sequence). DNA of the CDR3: TGTGCCACCAGCAGAGATCGGGACTATAATTCACCCCTCCACTTT. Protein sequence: CATSRDRDYNSPLHF.

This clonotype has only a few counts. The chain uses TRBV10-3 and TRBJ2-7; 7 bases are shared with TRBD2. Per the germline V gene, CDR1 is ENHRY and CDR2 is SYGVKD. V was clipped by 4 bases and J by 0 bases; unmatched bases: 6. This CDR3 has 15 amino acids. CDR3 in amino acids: CAISAPTSVSYEQYF. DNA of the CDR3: TGTGCCATCAGTGCCCCTACTAGCGTCTCCTACGAGCAGTACTTC.

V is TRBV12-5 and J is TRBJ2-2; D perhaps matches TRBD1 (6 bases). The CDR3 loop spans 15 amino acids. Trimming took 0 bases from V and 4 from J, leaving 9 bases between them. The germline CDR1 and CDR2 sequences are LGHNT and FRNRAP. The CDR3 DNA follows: TGTGCTAGTGGTTTGGTACAGGGTAGCACCGGGGAGCTGTTTTTT. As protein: CASGLVQGSTGELFF.

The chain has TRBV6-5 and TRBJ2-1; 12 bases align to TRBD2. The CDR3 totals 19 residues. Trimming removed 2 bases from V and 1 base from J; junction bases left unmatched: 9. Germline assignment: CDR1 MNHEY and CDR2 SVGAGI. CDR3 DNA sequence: TGTGCCAGCAGTTACCTAGCGGGAGGGAAACATTCTTCCTACAATGAGCAGTTCTTC. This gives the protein CASSYLAGGKHSSYNEQFF.